Listed here are 24 T cell receptor beta chains from one sample, sequenced in a study of control samples from healthy donors and cancer patients. Sequencing used immunoSEQ multiplex PCR; TCRdb keeps in-frame clones, though not all of them. The sample lists 150,000 to 200,000 clones; roughly nine tenths were seen once. Material: blood. The receptors here all came from a woman aged 25-40 years in good health.

The chain couples TRBV2 to TRBJ1-1; no definite D call. CDR1 and CDR2 (germline): SNHLY, FYNNEI. The CDR3 has 12 residues. V was pared by 9 bases and J by 1 base, with 9 bases between. The chain's CDR3 is CASEGSNTEAFF. CDR3 sequence (DNA): TGTGCCAGTGAAGGGTCGAACACTGAAGCTTTCTTT.

The J gene is TRBJ1-1, the V gene TRBV24-1, with TRBD1 as a possible D gene (6 bases). The CDR3 has 13 residues. Germline-derived CDR1 and CDR2 are KGHDR and SFDVKD. The ends were cut back, 5 bases at V and 1 base at J, with 7 bases in the middle. As DNA, the CDR3 is TGTGCCACCAGTGTCAGGGGGAACACTGAAGCTTTCTTT. Translating it yields CATSVRGNTEAFF.

The chain has TRBV2 and TRBJ2-2, with 9 bases matching TRBD1. V lost 6 bases, J lost 3 bases, and 5 bases stayed unmatched. Germline values: CDR1 SNHLY, CDR2 FYNNEI. The CDR3 sequence is 15 residues long. The CDR3 DNA follows: TGTGCCAGCAGAAGACAGGGGGGGTACACCGGGGAGCTGTTTTTT. Its protein is CASRRQGGYTGELFF. The variable domain in full, completed from reference TRBV2 and TRBJ2-2, reads EPEVTQTPSHQVTQMGQEVILRCVPISNHLYFYWYRQILGQKVEFLVSFYNNEISEKSEIFDDQFSVERPDGSNFTLKIRSTKLEDSAMYFCASRRQGGYTGELFFGEGSRLTVL.

This rearrangement joins TRBV6-5 to TRBJ1-2; TRBD1 agrees at 9 bases. Looked up from germline, CDR1 is MNHEY and CDR2 is SVGAGI. Trimming at V came to 4 bases and at J to 8 bases, leaving 5 bases not matched to a gene. This CDR3 has 13 amino acids. CDR3 region: CASSSDRGGGYTF. As DNA, the CDR3 is TGTGCCAGCAGTTCGGACAGGGGAGGGGGCTACACCTTC.

The rearrangement joins TRBV19 to TRBJ2-6, with D perhaps TRBD2 (6 bases). The V end was cut by 0 bases, the J end by 2 bases, with 8 bases between. There are 16 residues in the CDR3. CDR1 is LNHDA, CDR2 SQIVND, per germline (reference sequence). The CDR3 region is CASSIEAGTGANVLTF. The DNA for the CDR3 is TGTGCCAGTAGTATAGAGGCGGGGACTGGGGCCAACGTCCTGACTTTC.

The chain links TRBV30 to TRBJ1-1; possibly TRBD1 for D (5 bases). Trimming left V 2 bases short and J 0 bases short, with 7 bases between. Germline-derived CDR1 and CDR2 are GTSNPN and SVGIG (reference sequence). CDR3 length: 13 residues. CDR3 sequence reads: CAWSKDMNTEAFF. Here the CDR3 DNA reads TGTGCCTGGAGTAAGGACATGAACACTGAAGCTTTCTTT.

J is TRBJ1-3 and V is TRBV6-1; 8 bases match TRBD1. V shed 4 bases, J shed 0 bases, and the junction held 5 bases outside the gene matches. The CDR3 consists of 16 residues. CDR1 is MNHNS and CDR2 is SASEGT in the germline V gene. Here the CDR3 reads CASSGDRRRSGNTIYF. The CDR3 DNA follows: TGTGCCAGCAGTGGGGACAGGCGCCGCTCTGGAAACACCATATATTTT.

The chain is built from TRBV4-1 and TRBJ2-1; the match to TRBD1 covers 7 bases. The V gene end was trimmed by 4 bases and the J gene end by 2 bases; junction bases not matched to a gene: 2. The CDR3 is 14 residues long. CDR1 and CDR2 from the germline V gene are MGHRA and YSYEKL. The CDR3 DNA reads TGCGCCAGCAGCCCGGGACAGACCTACAATGAGCAGTTCTTC. This gives the protein CASSPGQTYNEQFF.

This chain joins TRBV27 and TRBJ1-1, with 9 bases fitting TRBD1. Germline V gene lookup returns CDR1 MNHEY and CDR2 SMNVEV (reference sequence). V shed 5 bases and J 0 bases; nucleotides not matched to a gene: 4. The CDR3 extends over 15 amino acids. The CDR3 loop is CASSARDRVNTEAFF. The CDR3 DNA is TGTGCCAGCAGTGCCAGGGACAGGGTGAACACTGAAGCTTTCTTT.

The chain combines TRBV21-1 with TRBJ2-3; the table's D call, TRBD2, has no DNA check behind it. TRBV21-1 is a pseudogene locus. This CDR3 is 17 amino acids long. The CDR3 nucleotides read TGTGCCAGCAGCAAAGGGACTAGCGGGAGGTACACAGATACGCAGTATTTT. Protein product: CASSKGTSGRYTDTQYF.

J is TRBJ1-4 and V is TRBV18; possible D gene TRBD1, 5 bases. Germline V gene sequence: CDR1 KGHSH, CDR2 LQKENI. The CDR3 loop spans 14 amino acids. V lost 2 bases and J lost 7, with 11 bases in between. CDR3 nucleotide sequence: TGTGCCAGCTCACCAAGGACACCGATTGAAAAACTGTTTTTT. Amino acid sequence: CASSPRTPIEKLFF.

The chain joins TRBV20-1 to TRBJ1-2, with no clear D. CDR1 and CDR2 from the germline V gene are DFQATT and SNEGSKA (reference sequence). The CDR3 spans 11 residues. V shed 5 bases and J shed 1 base, with 5 bases lying between them. The CDR3 DNA reads TGCAGTGCTTTCGGTAACTATGGCTACACCTTC. It yields the protein CSAFGNYGYTF.

The chain recombines TRBV7-3 with TRBJ2-2; D is perhaps TRBD1 (5 bases). The CDR3 contains 12 residues. Germline V CDR1 and CDR2: SGHTA, FQGTGA. V lost 5 bases and J 9 bases, leaving 10 bases between the germline ends. DNA for the CDR3: TGTGCCAGCAGCATTCAGGGCAGGGAGCTGTTTTTT. This encodes CASSIQGRELFF.

The CDR3 nucleotides are TGTGCCAGCAGGCCGGGACAGGTTCCCTCTGGGGCCAACGTCCTGACTTTC. Translating gives CASRPGQVPSGANVLTF. The chain joins TRBV5-4 to TRBJ2-6; 8 positions agree with TRBD1. V lost 5 bases, J lost 0 bases, and 7 bases stayed unmatched. The CDR3 is 17 residues long. CDR1 and CDR2 from the germline V gene are SGHNT and YYREEE (reference sequence).

The V call is TRBV19, the J call TRBJ1-2, with 7 bases lining up with TRBD1. The CDR3 is 15 amino acids. Germline V gene sequence: CDR1 LNHDA, CDR2 SQIVND (reference sequence). Losses at the gene ends were 1 base for V and 1 base for J; bases not matched to a gene: 3. The CDR3 DNA sequence: TGTGCCAGTAGTATAGCCGCAGGGGGTAACTATGGCTACACCTTC. It is translated as CASSIAAGGNYGYTF.

The chain uses TRBV30 and TRBJ2-2; 7 bases fit TRBD2. This CDR3 contains 14 residues. The germline CDR1 and CDR2 sequences are GTSNPN and SVGIG (reference sequence). The V gene end was trimmed by 2 bases and the J gene end by 1 base; junction bases not matched to a gene: 1. CDR3 sequence (DNA): TGTGCCTGGAGTTCTAGCGGGAACACCGGGGAGCTGTTTTTT. Encoded protein: CAWSSSGNTGELFF.

Concerning this clone itself: The identical CDR3 is also encoded by other nucleotide sequences in the sample. The chain has TRBV20-1 and TRBJ2-1, with D uncertain. This CDR3 spans 11 amino acids. V was pared by 0 bases and J by 4 bases, with 1 base between. Per germline, CDR1 DFQATT and CDR2 SNEGSKA (reference sequence). Written as DNA, the CDR3 is TGCAGTGCTAGAGAATACAATGAGCAGTTCTTC. This encodes CSAREYNEQFF.

V and J are TRBV2 and TRBJ2-7, with D tentatively TRBD1 or TRBD2 (5 bases each). The CDR3 extends over 15 amino acids. Germline V CDR1 and CDR2: SNHLY, FYNNEI. V shed 0 bases and J shed 0 bases, with 9 bases lying between them. The CDR3 DNA reads TGTGCCAGCAGTGAAGCGGGGGACGGCTCCTACGAGCAGTACTTC. It specifies CASSEAGDGSYEQYF.

The chain uses TRBV18 and TRBJ1-2; weak D call: TRBD1 (6 bases). Looked up from germline, CDR1 is KGHSH and CDR2 is LQKENI. Trimming took off 0 bases at V and 6 bases at J, with 14 bases between the two ends. This CDR3 spans 15 amino acids. The CDR3 nucleotides are TGTGCCAGCTCACCACCAGTAAACAGGGATCATGGCTACACCTTC. This codes for CASSPPVNRDHGYTF.

The V and J genes are TRBV6-5 and TRBJ1-2, with 7 positions matching TRBD1. In germline, CDR1 is MNHEY, CDR2 SVGAGI. J was trimmed by 2 bases and V by 6 bases; bases with no gene match: 6. This CDR3 comprises 14 residues. CDR3 DNA sequence: TGTGCCAGCAGGACCGGGACAGAGAACTATGGCTACACCTTC. Translating gives CASRTGTENYGYTF.

The chain is built from TRBV6-4 and TRBJ1-5, with D hard to call. The length of the CDR3 is 13 residues. V lost 1 base, J lost 4 bases, and 5 bases lay in between. Looked up from germline, CDR1 is MRHNA and CDR2 is SNTAGT. The chain's CDR3 is CASSDFKNQPQHF. DNA for the CDR3: TGTGCCAGCAGTGACTTCAAGAATCAGCCCCAGCATTTT.

The chain's CDR3 is CATSRGSGGEKLFF. The CDR3 DNA is TGTGCCACCAGCCGGGGATCTGGAGGTGAAAAACTGTTTTTT. This chain connects TRBV15 to TRBJ1-4, with unresolved D. Germline lookup yields CDR1 LNHNV and CDR2 YYDKDF (reference sequence). The V and J ends lost 5 bases and 7 bases respectively, with 14 bases between them. This CDR3 comprises 14 residues.

The chain recombines TRBV5-1 with TRBJ2-1; no reliable D call. CDR1 and CDR2 (germline): SGHRS, YFSETQ. The CDR3 sequence is 13 residues long. Trimming cost V 2 bases and J 6 bases, with 9 bases left between them. Here the CDR3 reads CASSFLGTNEQFF. For the CDR3, the DNA is TGCGCCAGCAGCTTTCTGGGCACCAATGAGCAGTTCTTC.

In this sample, this clone turned up once. CDR3 residues: CASSLGNYGYTF. In DNA, the CDR3 is TGTGCCAGCAGTTTGGGGAACTATGGCTACACCTTC. The chain links TRBV28 to TRBJ1-2; no clear D. The CDR3 length is 12 residues. CDR1 and CDR2 from the germline V gene are MDHEN and SYDVKM. V gave up 3 bases and J gave up 2 bases, with 4 bases separating them.